The clone carrying this T cell receptor (beta chain) was detected only a few times. The data originate from a study of blood T cell repertoires in COVID-19. About the study: Donors in the United States, Italy and Spain gave samples during acute or convalescent COVID-19. Nucleic acid was either cDNA or gDNA, and it came from T cells, B-cell-depleted T cells, or PBMCs.

Authors' processing steps: From reference gene primer amplification, estimates of nucleated cell counts were derived. TCRdb's copy holds only in-frame clones and misses some; the assay was immunoSEQ multiplex PCR. The V and J calls and clone size were taken over from that table, and D and trimming were inferred from the DNA. The sample lists roughly 170,000 clones, less than 85% seen once, with 7% to 10% in the top ten. Germline V gene data show CDR1 as SGHVS and CDR2 as FNYEAQ. The CDR3 extends over 15 amino acids. Trimming took 1 base from V and 2 from J, leaving 11 bases between them. Seattle's cohort entered during active infection and was followed longitudinally.

Sequences were obtained from peripheral blood. This sequence was found in a woman aged 55-70 years with COVID-19, enrolled during active disease. The rearrangement uses TRBV7-6 and TRBJ2-5; a possible D gene is TRBD2 (7 bases). This CDR3 reads CASSLGGGPQETQYF. The CDR3 DNA is TGTGCCAGCAGCTTAGGCGGGGGCCCACAAGAGACCCAGTACTTC.